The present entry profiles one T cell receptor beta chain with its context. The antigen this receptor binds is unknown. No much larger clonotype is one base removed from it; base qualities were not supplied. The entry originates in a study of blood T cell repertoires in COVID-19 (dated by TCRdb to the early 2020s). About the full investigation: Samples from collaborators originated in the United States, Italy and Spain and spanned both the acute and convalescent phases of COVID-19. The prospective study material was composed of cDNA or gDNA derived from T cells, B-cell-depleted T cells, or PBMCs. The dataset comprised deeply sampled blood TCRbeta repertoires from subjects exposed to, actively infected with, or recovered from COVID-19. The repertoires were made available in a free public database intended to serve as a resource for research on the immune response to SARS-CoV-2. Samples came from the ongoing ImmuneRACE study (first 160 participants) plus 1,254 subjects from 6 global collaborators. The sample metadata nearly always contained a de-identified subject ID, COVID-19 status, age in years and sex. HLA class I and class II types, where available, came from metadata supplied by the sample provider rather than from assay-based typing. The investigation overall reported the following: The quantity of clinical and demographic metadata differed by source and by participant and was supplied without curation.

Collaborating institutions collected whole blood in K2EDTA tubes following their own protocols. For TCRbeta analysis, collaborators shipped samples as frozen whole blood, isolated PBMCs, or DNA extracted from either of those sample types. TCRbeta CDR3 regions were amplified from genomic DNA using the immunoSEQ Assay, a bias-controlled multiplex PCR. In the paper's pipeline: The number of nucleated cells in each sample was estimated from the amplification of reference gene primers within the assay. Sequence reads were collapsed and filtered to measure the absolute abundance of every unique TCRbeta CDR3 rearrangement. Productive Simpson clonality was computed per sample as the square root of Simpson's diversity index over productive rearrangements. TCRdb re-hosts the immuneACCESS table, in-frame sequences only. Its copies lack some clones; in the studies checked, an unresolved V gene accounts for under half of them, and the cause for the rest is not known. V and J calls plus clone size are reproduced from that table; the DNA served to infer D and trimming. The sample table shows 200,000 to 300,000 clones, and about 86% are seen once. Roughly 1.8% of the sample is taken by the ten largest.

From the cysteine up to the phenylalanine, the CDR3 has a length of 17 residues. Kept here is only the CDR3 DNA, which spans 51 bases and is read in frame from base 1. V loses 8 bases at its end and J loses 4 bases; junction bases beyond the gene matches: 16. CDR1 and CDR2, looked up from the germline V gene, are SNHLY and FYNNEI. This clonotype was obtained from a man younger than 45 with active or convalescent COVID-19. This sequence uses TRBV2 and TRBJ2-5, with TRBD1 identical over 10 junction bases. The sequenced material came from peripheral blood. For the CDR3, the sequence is CASWLSPGQGIAETQYF. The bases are TGTGCCAGCTGGCTTTCCCCGGGACAGGGGATCGCAGAGACCCAGTACTTC. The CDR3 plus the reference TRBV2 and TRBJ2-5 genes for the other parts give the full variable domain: EPEVTQTPSHQVTQMGQEVILRCVPISNHLYFYWYRQILGQKVEFLVSFYNNEISEKSEIFDDQFSVERPDGSNFTLKIRSTKLEDSAMYFCASWLSPGQGIAETQYFGPGTRLLVL.